A single T cell receptor (beta chain) is shown here with its context. The data are from a study of shared clonotypes between healthy human individuals. Study overall: Used for every donor were three CD4 naive, three CD4 memory, two CD8 naive and one CD8 memory plate.

Trimming cost V 5 bases and J 12 bases, with 16 bases left between them. Germline CDR1 reads MDHEN; CDR2 reads SYDVKM. CDR3 length: 12 amino acids. Original processing methods: There were no quality scores in the junction-only immunoSEQ sequences, so filtering differed. Profiling relied on immunoSEQ multiplex PCR, and the TCRdb table lists in-frame clones only, not all of them. V, J and clone size reflect that table, while D and trimming were determined from the DNA. The data contain 190,000 or so clones, approximately 60% of them singletons. The V call is TRBV28, the J call TRBJ1-1, with D perhaps matching TRBD1 (6 bases). The material sequenced was memory CD4+ T cells sorted from blood. Indicated subset: CD45RA-negative fraction. The clonotype comes from a man aged 25 to 40 in good health. In nucleotides, the CDR3 is TGTGCCAGCAGTCACAGGGCCCTACGGTCTTTCTTT. This sequence encodes CASSHRALRSFF.